This T cell receptor beta chain was obtained from a study of shared clonotypes between healthy human individuals. Broader study findings: For naive CD4 cells, roughly 4.6% of clonotypes were shared across four donors. Estimated richness was generally greater in naive than memory subsets.

Original handling: Filtering differed for immunoSEQ, which gave only junction sequences without quality scores. The table came from immunoSEQ multiplex PCR; TCRdb's copy has only in-frame clones and leaves some out. From that table come the V and J calls and clone size; the DNA was used to work out D and trimming. The sample lists about 820,000 clones, 80% to 95% occurring once. The table lists this clone with a few counts. Its specificity is not known. Trimming removed 5 bases from V and 1 base from J, with 2 bases in between. CDR1 is MNHEY, CDR2 SMNVEV, per germline (reference sequence). This CDR3 spans 11 amino acids. Naive CD8 cells, CD45RO-negative and positively selected for CCR7, excluded terminally differentiated effector memory CD45RA+ cells.

The chain joins TRBV27 to TRBJ1-1; D gene unclear. Sequencing was performed on naive CD8+ T cells sorted from blood. This TCR derives from a man younger than 40 in good health. CDR3 amino acids: CASSTNTEAFF. Written as DNA, the CDR3 is TGTGCCAGCAGTACGAACACTGAAGCTTTCTTT.